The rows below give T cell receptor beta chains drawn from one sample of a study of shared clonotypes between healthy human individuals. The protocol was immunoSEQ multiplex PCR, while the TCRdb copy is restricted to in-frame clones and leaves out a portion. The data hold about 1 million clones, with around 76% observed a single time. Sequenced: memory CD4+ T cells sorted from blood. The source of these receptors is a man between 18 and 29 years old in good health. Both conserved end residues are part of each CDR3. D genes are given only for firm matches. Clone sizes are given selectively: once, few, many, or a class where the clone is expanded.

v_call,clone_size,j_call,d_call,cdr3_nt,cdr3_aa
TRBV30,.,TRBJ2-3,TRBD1,TGTGCCGGGGGACAGTTCACAGATACGCAGTATTTT,CAGGQFTDTQYF
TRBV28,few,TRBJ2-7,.,TGTGCCAGCAGTTTGGGTGGGGTGTACGAGCAGTACTTC,CASSLGGVYEQYF
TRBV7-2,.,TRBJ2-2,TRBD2,TGTGCCAGTCATCGACCCGGGACTAGAAACGCCGGGGAGCTGTTTTTT,CASHRPGTRNAGELFF
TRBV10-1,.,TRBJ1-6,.,TGCGCCAGCAGTGCAGGGATTAGTTCACCCCTCCACTTT,CASSAGISSPLHF
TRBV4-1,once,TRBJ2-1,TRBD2,TGCGCCAGCAGCCTGGGAACTAGCGGGAACAATGAGCAGTTCTTC,CASSLGTSGNNEQFF
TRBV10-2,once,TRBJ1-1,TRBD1,TGCGCCAGCAGAGACGGGACAGGACATATGAACACTGAAGCTTTCTTT,CASRDGTGHMNTEAFF
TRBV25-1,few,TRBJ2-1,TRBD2,TGTGCCAGCAGTGAATATAGTACTAGCGGTCAGGGTGAGCAGTTCTTC,CASSEYSTSGQGEQFF
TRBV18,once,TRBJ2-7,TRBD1,TGTGCCAGCTCGCAGGACAGGGGCTACGAGCAGTACTTC,CASSQDRGYEQYF
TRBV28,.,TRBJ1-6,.,TGTGCCAGCAGTGGGCGGGGGGCACGTTCACCCCTCCACTTT,CASSGRGARSPLHF
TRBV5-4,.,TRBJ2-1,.,TGTGCCAGCAGCCTGAGTAGCGGTGGGGACAACTACAATGAGCAGTTCTTC,CASSLSSGGDNYNEQFF
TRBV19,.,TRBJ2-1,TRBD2,TGTGCCAGTAGTATTGTCGCGCGGGAGGGCCGCGAGCAGTTCTTC,CASSIVAREGREQFF
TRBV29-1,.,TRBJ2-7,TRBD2,TGCAGCGTTGAATGGACTAGCGGGAGTACGTACGAGCAGTACTTC,CSVEWTSGSTYEQYF
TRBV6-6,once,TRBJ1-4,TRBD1,TGTGCCAGCAGTTTCCCGGGACAGGGAAATAATGAAAAACTGTTTTTT,CASSFPGQGNNEKLFF
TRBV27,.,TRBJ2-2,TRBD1,TGTGCCAGCAGCCCAGGACAGGGGGCGGGCGGGGAGCTGTTTTTT,CASSPGQGAGGELFF
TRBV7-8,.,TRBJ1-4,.,TGTGCCAGCAGCTCCCGAGGGGCGGATGAAAAACTGTTTTTT,CASSSRGADEKLFF
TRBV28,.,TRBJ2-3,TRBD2,TGTGCCAGCAGTTTAGCGGGGGGAGGGGCAGATACGCAGTATTTT,CASSLAGGGADTQYF
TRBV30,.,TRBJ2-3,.,TGTGCCTGGAGTATTCAGGGGGATACGCAGTATTTT,CAWSIQGDTQYF
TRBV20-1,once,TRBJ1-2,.,TGCAGTGCTAGAGACCCCTATGGCTACACCTTC,CSARDPYGYTF